The 5 T cell receptor beta chains given below trace back to one sample, sequenced in a study of T cell repertoires in cytomegalovirus infection. Which antigens these TCRs recognize remains unknown. TCRdb ran MiXCR on the reads and lists one entry per CDR3 protein. Here the sample spans some 500,000 distinct CDR3 sequences, 30% to 35% being singletons. The specimen comprised cultured PBMCs, sampled from culture after CMV antigen stimulation. The receptors come from a human donor in good health (CMV status not recorded). Some clones in this sample may be carry-over from other donors' samples.

The rearrangement links TRBV4-1 to TRBJ1-1; 7 bases map to TRBD1. CDR1 and CDR2 from the germline V gene are MGHRA and YSYEKL. V shed 7 bases, J shed 7 bases, and the junction held 6 bases outside the gene matches. The CDR3 runs to 12 residues. Written as DNA, the CDR3 is TGCGCCAGCATGGGCGACAGGGATGAAGCTTTCTTT. It is translated as CASMGDRDEAFF.

This clonotype has just a few counts. The rearrangement joins TRBV7-3 to TRBJ1-2, with D perhaps matching TRBD1 (5 bases). The ends were cut back, 0 bases at V and 7 bases at J, with 12 bases in the middle. The germline gives CDR1 SGHTA, CDR2 FQGTGA. This CDR3 comprises 14 residues. The CDR3: CASSLTGAAGGYTF. DNA of the CDR3: TGTGCCAGCAGCTTAACAGGGGCAGCTGGTGGCTACACCTTC.

The chain recombines TRBV12-3 or TRBV12-4 with TRBJ2-7; 9 bases agree with TRBD1. The CDR3 consists of 14 residues. V gave up 6 bases and J gave up 4 bases; unmatched junction bases: 7. CDR3 region: CASRTGTGTYEQYF. CDR3 coding DNA: TGTGCCAGCAGGACCGGGACAGGGACGTACGAGCAGTACTTC.

This clonotype showed up just a few times. The CDR3 sequence is CASSGRRYEQYF. CDR3 coding DNA: TGTGCCAGTAGCGGGAGGAGGTACGAGCAGTACTTC. This sequence joins TRBV6-5 and TRBJ2-7; 10 bases fit TRBD2. CDR1 is MNHEY, CDR2 SVGAGI, per germline. V trimming: 9 bases; J trimming: 4 bases; junction bases outside the gene matches: 3. CDR3 size: 12 residues.

V gene TRBV7-8 combines with J gene TRBJ1-5; D is perhaps TRBD1 (5 bases). Germline assignment: CDR1 SGHVS and CDR2 FQNEAQ. Trimming shortened V by 3 bases and J by 5 bases, and 14 bases separated the two germline ends. The CDR3 is 15 residues long. Written as DNA, the CDR3 is TGTGCCAGCAGCTTGGGGTCGGGGGGGGATCAGCCCCAGCATTTT. It is translated as CASSLGSGGDQPQHF. Complete variable domain (other parts from reference TRBV7-8 and TRBJ1-5): GAGVSQSPRYKVAKRGQDVALRCDPISGHVSLFWYQQALGQGPEFLTYFQNEAQLDKSGLPSDRFFAERPEGSVSTLKIQRTQQEDSAVYLCASSLGSGGDQPQHFGDGTRLSIL.